A single sample gave rise to the 8 T cell receptor beta chains below, sequenced in a study of cytomegalovirus exposure and HLA in healthy donors. Both 60 Vbeta primers and 13 Jbeta primers went into the PCR. The protocol was immunoSEQ multiplex PCR, while the TCRdb copy is restricted to in-frame clones and leaves out a portion. This table has more than 100,000 clones, roughly 65% appearing once. Specimen: PBMCs. The origin of the receptors is a man in his forties in good health and CMV-seropositive.

This clone has only a few counts. V and J are TRBV2 and TRBJ2-5; 9 bases are a match to TRBD1. Germline CDR1 reads SNHLY; CDR2 reads FYNNEI. The V and J ends lost 2 bases and 6 bases, in that order; junction bases with no gene match: 4. This CDR3 spans 14 amino acids. CDR3 region: CASSESGQGQTQYF. As DNA, the CDR3 is TGTGCCAGCAGTGAATCGGGACAGGGTCAGACCCAGTACTTC.

In DNA, the CDR3 is TGTGCCAGCCGAACTACGACTAACACTGAAGCTTTCTTT. This sequence encodes CASRTTTNTEAFF. The rearrangement links TRBV18 to TRBJ1-1; D is unclear. Germline V gene data show CDR1 as KGHSH and CDR2 as LQKENI. The V end was cut by 8 bases, the J end by 2 bases, with 12 bases between. CDR3 size: 13 residues.

The V and J genes are TRBV6-5 and TRBJ2-5; perhaps TRBD2 as D (6 bases). CDR3 size: 14 residues. Looked up from germline, CDR1 is MNHEY and CDR2 is SVGAGI. The germline V and J ends were trimmed by 5 bases and 0 bases, with 10 bases remaining between them. This CDR3 reads CASSRDFNQETQYF. The CDR3 DNA reads as TGTGCCAGCAGTCGGGACTTTAACCAAGAGACCCAGTACTTC.

The chain is built from TRBV5-1 and TRBJ1-6, with D unclear. In germline, CDR1 is SGHRS, CDR2 YFSETQ. This CDR3 region has 16 residues. The V and J ends lost 4 bases and 4 bases respectively, with 15 bases between them. The DNA of the CDR3 is TGCGCCAGCAGCCCACACCCAGCGGATTATAATTCACCCCTCCACTTT. Translated: CASSPHPADYNSPLHF.

About this clone: Germline is not matched at one junction end, which may reflect a read error. The chain links TRBV6-5 to TRBJ1-6, with 7 bases that match TRBD1. Germline CDR1 and CDR2: MNHEY and SVGAGI. The CDR3 extends over 14 amino acids. The CDR3, as DNA: TGTGCCAGCACTTACAACAGGGGCAATTCACCCCTCCACTTT. This gives the protein CASTYNRGNSPLHF.

The V gene is TRBV6-5, the J gene TRBJ1-2, with 7 nucleotides matching TRBD1. CDR3 length: 11 amino acids. After removal of 5 bases from V and 8 bases from J, the junction contained 2 bases not matched to a gene. From germline, CDR1 is MNHEY and CDR2 SVGAGI. The CDR3 DNA reads TGTGCCAGCAGTCCAGGGGGAGGCTACACCTTC. Translating it yields CASSPGGGYTF.

The CDR3 sequence: CASSLRQASFREAFF. Here the CDR3 DNA reads TGTGCCAGCAGCTTACGACAGGCGTCGTTTCGAGAAGCTTTCTTT. The rearrangement links TRBV11-2 to TRBJ1-1, with D perhaps matching TRBD1 (6 bases). The length of the CDR3 is 15 residues. Between the trimmed V and J ends, which lost 2 bases and 8 bases, there was a span of 18 bases. CDR1 is SGHAT and CDR2 is FQNNGV in the germline V gene.

V gene TRBV6-1 combines with J gene TRBJ1-5; 9 bases are shared with TRBD1. The junction had 5 bases not matched to a gene; V was cut back by 7 bases and J by 4 bases. The length of the CDR3 is 14 residues. Germline CDR1 MNHNS, CDR2 SASEGT. CDR3 DNA sequence: TGTGCCAGCACCCCGGACAGGGGTAATCAGCCCCAGCATTTT. Translated, it gives CASTPDRGNQPQHF.